A single sample gave rise to the 16 T cell receptor beta chains below, sequenced in a study of blood T cell repertoires in COVID-19. Sequencing used immunoSEQ multiplex PCR; TCRdb keeps in-frame clones, though not all of them. The sample holds more than 70,000 clones, over 75% seen once. The sequencing sample was made of peripheral blood. Every receptor here comes from a woman aged 80 or over with acute or convalescent COVID-19.

V and J are TRBV11-2 and TRBJ2-2; D may be TRBD1 (5 bases). The germline V gene encodes CDR1 SGHAT and CDR2 FQNNGV. This CDR3 has 14 amino acids. Trimming took 3 bases from V and 1 from J, leaving 6 bases between them. CDR3 residues: CASSFTGNTGELFF. CDR3 DNA: TGTGCCAGCAGCTTTACAGGGAACACCGGGGAGCTGTTTTTT.

The rearrangement uses TRBV6-5 and TRBJ1-5; 7 bases line up with TRBD1. The ends lost 2 bases at V and 6 bases at J; junction bases unmatched: 7. Germline V lookup: CDR1 MNHEY, CDR2 SVGAGI. The CDR3 covers 15 residues. The CDR3 coding sequence is TGTGCCAGCAGTTACCGGCAAGGGGGCGGTCAGCCCCAGCATTTT. It codes for CASSYRQGGGQPQHF.

The table lists this clone with a few counts. This chain connects TRBV5-4 to TRBJ2-2; 9 bases line up with TRBD2. V shed 3 bases, J shed 6 bases, and the junction held 6 bases outside the gene matches. The CDR3 sequence is 15 residues long. CDR1 SGHNT and CDR2 YYREEE come from the germline V gene (reference sequence). The CDR3 loop reads CASSSAGGPSGELFF. In DNA, the CDR3 is TGTGCCAGCAGCTCTGCGGGGGGGCCTTCCGGGGAGCTGTTTTTT.

This clone appeared once. V is TRBV5-4 and J is TRBJ1-4; no definite D call. The V gene's germline CDR1 is SGHNT and CDR2 YYREEE (reference sequence). The CDR3 has 11 residues. Trimming removed 3 bases from V and 8 bases from J, with 5 bases in between. The CDR3 loop is CASSSGEKLFF. CDR3 sequence (DNA): TGTGCCAGCAGCTCGGGGGAAAAACTGTTTTTT. Supplemented by reference TRBV5-4 and TRBJ1-4, the full variable domain reads ETGVTQSPTHLIKTRGQQVTLRCSSQSGHNTVSWYQQALGQGPQFIFQYYREEENGRGNFPPRFSGLQFPNYSSELNVNALELDDSALYLCASSSGEKLFFGSGTQLSVL.

The rearrangement joins TRBV15 to TRBJ1-3; no clear D. V lost 3 bases and J lost 1, with 10 bases in between. The CDR3 sequence is 15 residues long. Per the germline V gene, CDR1 is LNHNV and CDR2 is YYDKDF (reference sequence). CDR3 protein: CATSRTAGSGNTIYF. DNA for the CDR3: TGTGCCACCAGCAGGACCGCAGGTTCTGGAAACACCATATATTTT.

This chain connects TRBV10-3 to TRBJ1-5, with 10 bases matching TRBD1. Germline CDR1 is ENHRY and CDR2 is SYGVKD. Trimming removed 8 bases from V and 5 bases from J; junction bases left unmatched: 3. The CDR3 consists of 13 residues. The CDR3 nucleotides read TGTGCCATCGGTGGACAGGGGGATCAGCCCCAGCATTTT. Translation gives CAIGGQGDQPQHF.

The rearrangement joins TRBV6-6 to TRBJ1-2; tentative D call: TRBD1 (5 bases). Germline CDR1 is MNHNY and CDR2 is SVGAGI (reference sequence). Trimming pared 8 bases from V and 4 bases from J, leaving 14 bases between. CDR3 length equals 13 residues. DNA for the CDR3: TGTGCCAGCCGACAACAGGAAACCTATGGCTACACCTTC. This translates into CASRQQETYGYTF.

The chain couples TRBV24-1 to TRBJ2-3; TRBD2 matches 11 bases. The CDR3 is 20 residues long. The V gene end was trimmed by 7 bases and the J gene end by 2 bases; junction bases not matched to a gene: 19. From germline, CDR1 is KGHDR and CDR2 SFDVKD. The CDR3 DNA reads as TGTGCCACCAGGCTATCCGGGACTAGCGGAGAAGAGAGTCCCACAGATACGCAGTATTTT. Encoded protein: CATRLSGTSGEESPTDTQYF.

The chain uses TRBV19 and TRBJ2-3, with 8 bases identical to TRBD1. There are 16 residues in the CDR3. V dropped 6 bases and J dropped 1; count of bases not matched to a gene: 9. CDR1 LNHDA and CDR2 SQIVND come from the germline V gene (reference sequence). The CDR3 DNA is TGTGCCAGTAGGGACAGGGCGTTAGCTCGCACAGATACGCAGTATTTT. This encodes CASRDRALARTDTQYF.

The chain has TRBV5-6 and TRBJ2-7; 10 bases match TRBD2. Germline assignment: CDR1 SGHDT and CDR2 YYEEEE. Trimming cost V 0 bases and J 7 bases; bases outside gene matches: 4. CDR3 length equals 14 residues. DNA of the CDR3: TGTGCCAGCAGCTTGGGAGCGGGGGGGCAAGAGCAGTACTTC. Its protein is CASSLGAGGQEQYF.

The V call is TRBV5-1, the J call TRBJ2-1; 10 nucleotides line up with TRBD1. CDR1 is SGHRS, CDR2 YFSETQ, per germline. This CDR3 has 14 residues. With 7 bases clipped from V and 7 bases from J, the junction kept 8 bases outside the gene matches. The CDR3 is CASSWTGGINEQFF. The CDR3, as DNA: TGCGCCAGCTCCTGGACAGGGGGGATTAATGAGCAGTTCTTC.

This chain uses TRBV4-3 with TRBJ2-2; 8 bases map to TRBD2. Germline V gene data show CDR1 as LGHNA and CDR2 as YSLEER. CDR3 size: 15 residues. V lost 8 bases and J lost 0; bases outside the gene matches: 5. CDR3 in DNA: TGCGCCAGCGGGGTTAGCGGGGCGAACACCGGGGAGCTGTTTTTT. It yields the protein CASGVSGANTGELFF.

V gene TRBV5-1 combines with J gene TRBJ2-1; TRBD1 aligns across 11 bases. Germline CDR1 SGHRS, CDR2 YFSETQ. The V and J ends lost 3 bases and 9 bases, in that order; junction bases with no gene match: 14. The CDR3 contains 17 residues. The CDR3 sequence is CASSWSSRDRGSSEQFF. The CDR3 nucleotides read TGCGCCAGCAGCTGGTCCTCTCGGGACAGGGGGTCTAGTGAGCAGTTCTTC.

The chain links TRBV2 to TRBJ2-7; D possibly corresponds to TRBD2 (6 bases). This CDR3 region has 14 residues. The germline V gene has CDR1 SNHLY and CDR2 FYNNEI. V dropped 9 bases and J dropped 1 base, with 16 bases sitting between them. The CDR3 loop reads CASRRGARSYEQYF. The CDR3 DNA follows: TGTGCCAGTAGGCGCGGGGCCCGGTCCTACGAGCAGTACTTC.

The CDR3 spells CASSTPGLEGAKNIQYF. Here the CDR3 DNA reads TGTGCCAGTAGTACCCCGGGACTTGAGGGAGCCAAAAACATTCAGTACTTC. The rearrangement uses TRBV19 and TRBJ2-4; a weak D match, TRBD2 (6 bases). V dropped 4 bases and J dropped 0 bases, with 16 bases sitting between them. Looked up from germline, CDR1 is LNHDA and CDR2 is SQIVND (reference sequence). The length of the CDR3 is 17 residues.

The chain uses TRBV3-1 (or the pseudogene TRBV3-2) and TRBJ1-3; a possible D gene is TRBD1 (5 bases). V was cut by 4 bases and J by 0 bases, with 19 bases left in between. The CDR3 runs to 18 residues. CDR1 and CDR2 from the germline V gene are LGHDT and YNNKEL (reference sequence). In DNA, the CDR3 is TGTGCCAGCAGCCTAAAAAGGGGAAAACGCCCCTCTGGAAACACCATATATTTT. It specifies CASSLKRGKRPSGNTIYF.